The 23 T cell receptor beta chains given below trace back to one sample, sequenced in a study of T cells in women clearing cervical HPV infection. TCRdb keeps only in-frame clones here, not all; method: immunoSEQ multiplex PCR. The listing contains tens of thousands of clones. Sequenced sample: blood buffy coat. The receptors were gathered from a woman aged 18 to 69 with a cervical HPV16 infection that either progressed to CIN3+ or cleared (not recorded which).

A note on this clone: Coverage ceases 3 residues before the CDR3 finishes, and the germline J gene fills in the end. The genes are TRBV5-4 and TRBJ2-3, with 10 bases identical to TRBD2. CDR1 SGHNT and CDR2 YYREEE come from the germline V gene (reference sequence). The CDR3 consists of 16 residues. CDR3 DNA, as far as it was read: TGTGCCAGCAGCTTGGGTCCAGCGGGGGGGGAAGAGACG. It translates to CASSLGPAGGEET. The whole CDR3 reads CASSLGPAGGEETQYF.

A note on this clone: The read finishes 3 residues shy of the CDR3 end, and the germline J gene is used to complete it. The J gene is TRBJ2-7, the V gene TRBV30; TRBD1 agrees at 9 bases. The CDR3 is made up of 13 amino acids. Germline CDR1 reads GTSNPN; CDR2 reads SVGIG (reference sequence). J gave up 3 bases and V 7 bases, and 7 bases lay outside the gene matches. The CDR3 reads CALTPGQGYEQYF. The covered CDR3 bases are TGTGCCTTAACCCCGGGACAGGGCTACGAG.

The DNA read from the CDR3 is TGTGCCAGCAGCCAAGGAGGGCTAGCGGGGGGACCCACAGATACG. Amino acids: CASSQGGLAGGPTDT. The entire CDR3 protein is CASSQGGLAGGPTDTQYF. The chain carries TRBV4-2 and TRBJ2-3, with 11 bases that match TRBD2. Coverage ceases 3 residues before the CDR3 finishes, and the germline J gene fills in the end. This CDR3 has 18 amino acids. V lost 1 base to trimming and J lost 2 bases; unmatched junction nucleotides: 8. Germline V lookup: CDR1 LGHNA, CDR2 YNFKEQ.

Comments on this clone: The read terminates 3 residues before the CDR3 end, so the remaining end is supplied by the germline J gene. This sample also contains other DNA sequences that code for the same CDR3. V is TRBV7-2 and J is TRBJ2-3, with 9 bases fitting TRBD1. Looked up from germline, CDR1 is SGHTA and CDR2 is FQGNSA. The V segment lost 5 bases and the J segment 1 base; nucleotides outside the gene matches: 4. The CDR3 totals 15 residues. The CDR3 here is CASSPRTGGTDTQYF. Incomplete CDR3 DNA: TGTGCCAGCAGCCCAAGGACAGGGGGCACAGATACG.

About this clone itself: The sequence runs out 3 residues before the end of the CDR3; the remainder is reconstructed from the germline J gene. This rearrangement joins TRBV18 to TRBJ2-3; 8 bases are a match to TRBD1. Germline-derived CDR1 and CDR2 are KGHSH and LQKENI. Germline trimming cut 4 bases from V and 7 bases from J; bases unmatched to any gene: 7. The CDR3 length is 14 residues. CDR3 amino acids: CASSQDRAVNTQYF. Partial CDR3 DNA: TGTGCCAGCTCACAGGACAGGGCGGTTAATACG.

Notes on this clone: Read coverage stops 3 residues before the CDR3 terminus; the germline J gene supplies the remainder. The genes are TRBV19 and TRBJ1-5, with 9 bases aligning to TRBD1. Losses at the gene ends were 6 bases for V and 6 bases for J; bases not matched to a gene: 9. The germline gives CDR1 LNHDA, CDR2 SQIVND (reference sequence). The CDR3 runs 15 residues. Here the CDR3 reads CASRAGGTGIQPQHF. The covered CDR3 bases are TGTGCCAGTAGGGCAGGGGGGACAGGGATTCAGCCC.

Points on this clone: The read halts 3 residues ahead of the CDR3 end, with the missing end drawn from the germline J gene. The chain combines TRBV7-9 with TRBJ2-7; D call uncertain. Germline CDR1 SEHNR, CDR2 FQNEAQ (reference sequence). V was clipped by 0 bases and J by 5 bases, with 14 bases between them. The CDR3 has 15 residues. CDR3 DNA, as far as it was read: TGTGCCAGCAGCTTAGCGAGCCGCTCCCTCCACGAG. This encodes CASSLASRSLHE. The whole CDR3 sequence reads CASSLASRSLHEQYF.

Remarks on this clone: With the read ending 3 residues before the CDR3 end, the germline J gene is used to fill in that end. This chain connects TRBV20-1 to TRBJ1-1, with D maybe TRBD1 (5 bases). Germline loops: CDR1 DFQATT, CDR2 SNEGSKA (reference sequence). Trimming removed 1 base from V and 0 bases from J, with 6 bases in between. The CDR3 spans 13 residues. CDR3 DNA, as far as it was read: TGCAGTGCTAGAGGGGGGGTGAACACTGAA. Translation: CSARGGVNTE. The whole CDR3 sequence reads CSARGGVNTEAFF.

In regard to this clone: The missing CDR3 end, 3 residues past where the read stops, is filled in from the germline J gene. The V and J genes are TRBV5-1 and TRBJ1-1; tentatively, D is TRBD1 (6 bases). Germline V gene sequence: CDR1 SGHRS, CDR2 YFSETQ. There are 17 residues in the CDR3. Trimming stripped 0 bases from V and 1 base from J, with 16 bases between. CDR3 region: CASSLALGARGNTEAFF. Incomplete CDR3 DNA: TGCGCCAGCAGCTTGGCTCTGGGGGCGAGGGGGAACACTGAA.

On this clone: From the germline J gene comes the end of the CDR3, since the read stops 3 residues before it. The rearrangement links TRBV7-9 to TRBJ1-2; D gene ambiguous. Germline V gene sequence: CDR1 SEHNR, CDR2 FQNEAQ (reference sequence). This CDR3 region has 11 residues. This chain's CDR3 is CASSSSYDYTF. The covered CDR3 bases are TGTGCCAGCAGCTCGTCCTACGAC.

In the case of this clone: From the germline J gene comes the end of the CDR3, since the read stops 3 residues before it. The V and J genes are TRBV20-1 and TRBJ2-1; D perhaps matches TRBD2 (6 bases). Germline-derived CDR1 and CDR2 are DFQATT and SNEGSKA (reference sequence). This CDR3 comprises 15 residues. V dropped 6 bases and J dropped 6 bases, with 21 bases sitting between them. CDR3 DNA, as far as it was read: TGCAGTGCCCCCGGTGGGATCCAGCGGGCCAATGAG. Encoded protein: CSAPGGIQRANE. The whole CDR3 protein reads CSAPGGIQRANEQFF.

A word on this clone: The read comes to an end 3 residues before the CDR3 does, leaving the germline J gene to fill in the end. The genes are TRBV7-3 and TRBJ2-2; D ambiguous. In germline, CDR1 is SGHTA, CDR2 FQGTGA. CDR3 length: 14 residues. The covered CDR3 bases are TGTGCCAGCAGCTTACGACCAGGTTATTCACCG. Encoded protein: CASSLRPGYSP. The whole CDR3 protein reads CASSLRPGYSPLFF. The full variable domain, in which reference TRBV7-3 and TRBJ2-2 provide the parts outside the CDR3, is GAGVSQTPSNKVTEKGKYVELRCDPISGHTALYWYRQSLGQGPEFLIYFQGTGAADDSGLPNDRFFAVRPEGSVSTLKIQRTERGDSAVYLCASSLRPGYSPLFFGEGSRLTVL.

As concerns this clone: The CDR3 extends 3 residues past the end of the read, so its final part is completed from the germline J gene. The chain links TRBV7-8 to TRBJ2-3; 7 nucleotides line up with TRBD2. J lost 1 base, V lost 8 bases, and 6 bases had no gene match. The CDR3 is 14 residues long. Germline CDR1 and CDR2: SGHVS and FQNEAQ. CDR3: CASGLVAGTDTQYF. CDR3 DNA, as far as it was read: TGTGCCAGCGGACTAGTAGCTGGCACAGATACG.

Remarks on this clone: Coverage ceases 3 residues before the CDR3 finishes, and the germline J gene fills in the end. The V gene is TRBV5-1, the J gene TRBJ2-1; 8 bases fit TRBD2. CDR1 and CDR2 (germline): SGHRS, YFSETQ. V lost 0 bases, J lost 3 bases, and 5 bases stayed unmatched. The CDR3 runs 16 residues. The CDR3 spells CASSLEVAGYYNEQFF. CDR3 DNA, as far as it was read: TGCGCCAGCAGCTTGGAGGTAGCGGGGTACTACAATGAG.

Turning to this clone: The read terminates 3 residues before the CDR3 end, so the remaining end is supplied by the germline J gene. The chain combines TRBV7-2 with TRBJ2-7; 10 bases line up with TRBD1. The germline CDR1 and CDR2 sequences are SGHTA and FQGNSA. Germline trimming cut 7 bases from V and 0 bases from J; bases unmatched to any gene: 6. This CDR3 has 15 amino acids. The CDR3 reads CASTPDRGLSYEQYF. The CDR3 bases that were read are TGTGCCAGCACCCCAGACAGGGGGCTCTCCTACGAG.

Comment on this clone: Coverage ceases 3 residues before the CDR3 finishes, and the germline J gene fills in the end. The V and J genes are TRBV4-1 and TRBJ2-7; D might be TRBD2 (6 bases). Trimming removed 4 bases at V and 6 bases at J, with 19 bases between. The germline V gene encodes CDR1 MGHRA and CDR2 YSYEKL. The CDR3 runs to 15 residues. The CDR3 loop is CASSPGGGASREQYF. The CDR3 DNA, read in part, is TGCGCCAGCAGCCCCGGCGGAGGGGCCTCCCGCGAG.

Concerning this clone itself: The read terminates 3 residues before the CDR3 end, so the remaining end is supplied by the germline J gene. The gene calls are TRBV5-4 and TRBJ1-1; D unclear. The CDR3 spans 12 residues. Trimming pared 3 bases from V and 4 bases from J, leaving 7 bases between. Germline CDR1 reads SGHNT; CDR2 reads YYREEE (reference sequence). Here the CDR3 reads CASSSPVTEAFF. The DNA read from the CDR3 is TGTGCCAGCAGCTCCCCAGTCACTGAA.

CDR3 bases read: TGTGCCAGCAGTTACTCTCGGGCACAGGGTACC. Protein product: CASSYSRAQGT. In full, the CDR3 reads CASSYSRAQGTYTF. The chain couples TRBV6-2 or TRBV6-3 to TRBJ1-2; maybe TRBD1 (6 bases). The read ends 3 residues shy of where the CDR3 ends; the end is completed using the germline J gene. This CDR3 comprises 14 residues. CDR1 and CDR2 (germline): MNHEY, SVGEGT.

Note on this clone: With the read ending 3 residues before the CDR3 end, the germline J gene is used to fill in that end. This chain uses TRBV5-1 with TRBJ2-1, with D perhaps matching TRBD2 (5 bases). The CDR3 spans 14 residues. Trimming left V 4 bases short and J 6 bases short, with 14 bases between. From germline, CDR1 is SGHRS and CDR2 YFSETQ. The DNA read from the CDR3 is TGCGCCAGCAGCCCTGTCGGGGAAGGCAATGAG. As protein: CASSPVGEGNE. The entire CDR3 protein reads CASSPVGEGNEQFF.

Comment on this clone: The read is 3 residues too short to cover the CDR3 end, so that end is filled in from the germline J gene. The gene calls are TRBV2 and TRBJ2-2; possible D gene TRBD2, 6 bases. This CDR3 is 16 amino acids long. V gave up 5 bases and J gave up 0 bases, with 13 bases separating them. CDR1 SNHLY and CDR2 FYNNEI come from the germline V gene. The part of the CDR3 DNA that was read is TGTGCCAGCAGTTCCCCAAGACTAGCGAACACCGGGGAG. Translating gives CASSSPRLANTGE. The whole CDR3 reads CASSSPRLANTGELFF.

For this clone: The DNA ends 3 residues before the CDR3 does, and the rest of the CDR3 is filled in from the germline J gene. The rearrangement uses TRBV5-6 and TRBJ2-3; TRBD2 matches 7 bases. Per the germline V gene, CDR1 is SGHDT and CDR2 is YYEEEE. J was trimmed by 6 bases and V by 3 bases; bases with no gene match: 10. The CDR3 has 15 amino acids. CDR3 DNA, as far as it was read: TGTGCCAGCAGCTCGGGGACTACCGTTTATGATACG. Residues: CASSSGTTVYDT. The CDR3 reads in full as CASSSGTTVYDTQYF.

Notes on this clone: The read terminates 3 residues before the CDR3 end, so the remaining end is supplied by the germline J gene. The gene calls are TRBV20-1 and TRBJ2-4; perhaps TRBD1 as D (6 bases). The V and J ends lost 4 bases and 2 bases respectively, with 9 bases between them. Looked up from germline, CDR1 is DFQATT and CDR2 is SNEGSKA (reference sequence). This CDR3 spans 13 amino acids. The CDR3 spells CSAKWGPKNIQYF. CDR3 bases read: TGCAGTGCTAAGTGGGGGCCCAAAAACATT.

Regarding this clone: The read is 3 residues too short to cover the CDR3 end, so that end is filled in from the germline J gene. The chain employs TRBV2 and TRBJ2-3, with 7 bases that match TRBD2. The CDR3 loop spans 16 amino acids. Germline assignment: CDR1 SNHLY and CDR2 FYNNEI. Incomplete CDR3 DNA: TGTGCCAGCAGTGATGGGAGGGGTTGGGGTCAAGAGACG. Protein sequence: CASSDGRGWGQET. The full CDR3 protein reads CASSDGRGWGQETQYF.